This T cell receptor beta chain stems from a study of CD8 T cells in ankylosing spondylitis. Germline CDR1 SEHNR, CDR2 FQNEAQ (reference sequence). Trimming removed 4 bases at V and 3 bases at J, with 9 bases between. This CDR3 spans 13 amino acids. TCRdb reanalysed the 5' RACE reads using MiXCR and keeps one entry per CDR3 protein. This repertoire shows 200,000 to 300,000 distinct CDR3 sequences, about 10% found once; its top ten account for under 7%. This clonotype has ten or more counts. This sequence was found in a male donor with ankylosing spondylitis or in good health (not recorded which). Sequenced material: blood, either unsorted or a sorted T cell fraction (not recorded which). The J gene is TRBJ1-1, the V gene TRBV7-9; no clear D. The CDR3 loop is CASSSSLDTEAFF. The CDR3 bases are TGTGCCAGCAGCTCATCCTTGGACACTGAAGCTTTCTTT.